The 2 T cell receptor beta chains below were found in one sample sequenced in a study of vaccination and CD4 T cells after COVID-19. Their antigens remain unidentified. Sequenced with the Oncomine TCR Beta short-read assay was DNA taken from cultured CD4+ T cells. TCRdb reanalysed the PCR reads using MiXCR and keeps one entry per CDR3 protein. The sample contains thousands of distinct CDR3 sequences, approximately 22% of which appear only once. Treatment specified: roughly ten-day PBMC culture with coronavirus spike peptide pools or control peptides (ViraFEST assay). Sequenced sample: cultured CD4+ T cells from blood. These receptors were obtained from a human donor with COVID-19.

This clonotype was seen only a few times. The CDR3: CATSDSLQVVSYTF. The CDR3 DNA sequence: TGTGCCACCAGTGATTCCCTGCAGGTGGTGAGCTACACCTTC. The chain couples TRBV24-1 to TRBJ1-2; D remains unclear. Looked up from germline, CDR1 is KGHDR and CDR2 is SFDVKD. The V gene lost 2 bases and the J gene lost 9 bases, with 15 bases spanning the gap. This CDR3 region has 14 residues.

The chain combines TRBV29-1 with TRBJ1-2, with 9 bases fitting TRBD1. With 2 bases clipped from V and 5 bases from J, the junction kept 3 bases outside the gene matches. The CDR3 extends over 13 amino acids. CDR1 and CDR2 (germline): SQVTM, ANQGSEA. CDR3: CSVEPGQGYGYTF. CDR3 bases: TGCAGCGTTGAACCGGGACAGGGTTATGGCTACACCTTC.